This T cell receptor beta chain is drawn from a study of blood T cell repertoires in COVID-19. Overall study: Researchers got acute and convalescent COVID-19 samples from the United States, Italy and Spain. T cells, B-cell-depleted T cells, or PBMCs provided the cDNA or gDNA that served as material.

This CDR3 has 15 residues. The junction had 7 bases not matched to a gene; V was cut back by 4 bases and J by 6 bases. Germline V CDR1 and CDR2: SGHKS, YYEKEE (reference sequence). Original analysis: Amplification from reference gene primers served as the basis for estimated nucleated cell counts. Clones were sequenced by immunoSEQ multiplex PCR, and TCRdb holds only the in-frame ones, with some missing. V and J calls and clone size are copied from that table; D and trimming were computed from the DNA. The data contain approximately 300,000 clones, more than 85% of them singletons. The rearrangement uses TRBV5-5 and TRBJ2-3; TRBD2 matches at 11 bases. The sample consisted of peripheral blood. The sequence came from a man aged 40-55 years with acute or convalescent COVID-19. The CDR3 region has the DNA TGTGCCAGCAGCCCGGGACTAGCGGACCCCGATACGCAGTATTTT. Translating it yields CASSPGLADPDTQYF. Together with reference TRBV5-5 and TRBJ2-3, the CDR3 gives the full variable domain: DAGVTQSPTHLIKTRGQQVTLRCSPISGHKSVSWYQQVLGQGPQFIFQYYEKEERGRGNFPDRFSARQFPNYSSELNVNALLLGDSALYLCASSPGLADPDTQYFGPGTRLTVL.